These 9 T cell receptor beta chains originate from one sample sequenced in a study of T cells in Graves' hyperthyroidism and ophthalmopathy (dated by TCRdb to 2018 to 2020). The protocol used for the library was multiplex PCR. The data were produced on an Illumina HiSeq 2000. The TCR beta CDR3 regions were amplified from RNA transcripts. The TCR CDR3 was subjected to a first round of RT-PCR using the HTBI primer set and the Qiagen OneStep RT-PCR kit. TCRdb cleaned the public reads at Q25 with fastp, built clones with MiXCR and kept in-frame beta chains. Rows merge per CDR3 protein into single entries with the most common DNA and genes. This sample holds about 290,000 distinct CDR3 sequences; 15% to 20% were observed only once. 39% of the sample lies in the top ten. Sequences were obtained from blood. All receptors come from a man between 45 and 60 years old with Graves' ophthalmopathy.

This clonotype was seen more than once but under ten times. The chain recombines TRBV6-1 with TRBJ2-1; 11 positions match TRBD2. Germline V CDR1 and CDR2: MNHNS, SASEGT. This CDR3 has 16 amino acids. V was clipped by 6 bases and J by 5 bases; unmatched bases: 9. CDR3 sequence reads: CASRSTTSGTNNEQFF. CDR3 coding DNA: TGTGCCAGCAGGTCCACGACTAGCGGGACCAACAATGAGCAGTTCTTC.

This clonotype occurred many times. The chain has TRBV28 and TRBJ2-5; 8 positions match TRBD2. Germline CDR1 reads MDHEN; CDR2 reads SYDVKM. Trimming at V came to 5 bases and at J to 2 bases, leaving 10 bases not matched to a gene. There are 16 residues in the CDR3. CDR3 amino acids: CASSLRGAGAQETQYF. The CDR3 DNA reads TGTGCCAGCAGTCTCCGAGGAGCGGGGGCACAAGAGACCCAGTACTTC. Combining the CDR3 with reference TRBV28 and TRBJ2-5 gives the whole variable domain DVKVTQSSRYLVKRTGEKVFLECVQDMDHENMFWYRQDPGLGLRLIYFSYDVKMKEKGDIPEGYSVSREKKERFSLILESASTNQTSMYLCASSLRGAGAQETQYFGPGTRLLVL.

This chain links TRBV12-3 or TRBV12-4 with TRBJ2-1; 8 bases fit TRBD2. Trimming at V came to 4 bases and at J to 0 bases, leaving 5 bases not matched to a gene. This CDR3 has 16 residues. This chain's CDR3 is CASSSTSGVSYNEQFF. In DNA form, the CDR3 reads TGTGCCAGCAGTTCCACTAGCGGAGTCTCCTACAATGAGCAGTTCTTC.

This clonotype was observed many times. The gene calls are TRBV30 and TRBJ2-6, with D maybe TRBD2 (6 bases). The CDR3 runs 18 residues. The germline V and J ends were trimmed by 0 bases and 2 bases, with 17 bases remaining between them. The germline CDR1 and CDR2 sequences are GTSNPN and SVGIG (reference sequence). CDR3 amino acids: CAWSVRAFAGTGANVLTF. The CDR3, as DNA: TGTGCCTGGAGTGTAAGGGCCTTCGCGGGGACTGGGGCCAACGTCCTGACTTTC.

The sample holds one count of this clonotype. V gene TRBV4-1 combines with J gene TRBJ2-1; no clear D. This CDR3 region has 16 residues. V lost 0 bases to trimming and J lost 2 bases, with 11 bases between them. In germline, CDR1 is MGHRA, CDR2 YSYEKL. CDR3 nucleotides: TGCGCCAGCAGCCAAGATAGAGAACCCCCCTACAATGAGCAGTTCTTC. Translating gives CASSQDREPPYNEQFF.

V usage is TRBV6-1 and J usage is TRBJ2-5; 7 bases are shared with TRBD2. The CDR3 consists of 14 residues. Germline assignment: CDR1 MNHNS and CDR2 SASEGT. J gave up 5 bases and V 4 bases, and 7 bases lay outside the gene matches. CDR3 protein: CASSGDYGRETQYF. CDR3 DNA: TGTGCCAGCAGTGGGGACTATGGTCGGGAGACCCAGTACTTC.

This chain uses TRBV27 with TRBJ1-2; D unresolved. Germline-derived CDR1 and CDR2 are MNHEY and SMNVEV (reference sequence). CDR3 length: 13 residues. Trimming pared 0 bases from V and 6 bases from J, leaving 8 bases between. The CDR3 sequence is CASSLSRWDGYTF. CDR3 nucleotides: TGTGCCAGCAGTTTATCCCGATGGGATGGCTACACCTTC.

This clonotype was detected many times. This chain connects TRBV18 to TRBJ2-5, with D possibly TRBD1 on 6 matching bases. Germline V CDR1 and CDR2: KGHSH, LQKENI. V gave up 3 bases and J gave up 0 bases, with 11 bases separating them. The CDR3 consists of 15 residues. This chain's CDR3 is CASSPLQGNQETQYF. Here the CDR3 DNA reads TGTGCCAGCTCACCGCTACAGGGTAACCAAGAGACCCAGTACTTC.

This clonotype was detected many times. This CDR3 reads CASSLSAGVGEQYF. The CDR3 coding sequence is TGTGCCAGCAGCTTATCAGCGGGAGTTGGCGAGCAGTACTTC. This chain connects TRBV7-9 to TRBJ2-7; 8 bases match TRBD2. The CDR3 consists of 14 residues. J gave up 6 bases and V 2 bases, and 6 bases lay outside the gene matches. Germline CDR1 reads SEHNR; CDR2 reads FQNEAQ (reference sequence).